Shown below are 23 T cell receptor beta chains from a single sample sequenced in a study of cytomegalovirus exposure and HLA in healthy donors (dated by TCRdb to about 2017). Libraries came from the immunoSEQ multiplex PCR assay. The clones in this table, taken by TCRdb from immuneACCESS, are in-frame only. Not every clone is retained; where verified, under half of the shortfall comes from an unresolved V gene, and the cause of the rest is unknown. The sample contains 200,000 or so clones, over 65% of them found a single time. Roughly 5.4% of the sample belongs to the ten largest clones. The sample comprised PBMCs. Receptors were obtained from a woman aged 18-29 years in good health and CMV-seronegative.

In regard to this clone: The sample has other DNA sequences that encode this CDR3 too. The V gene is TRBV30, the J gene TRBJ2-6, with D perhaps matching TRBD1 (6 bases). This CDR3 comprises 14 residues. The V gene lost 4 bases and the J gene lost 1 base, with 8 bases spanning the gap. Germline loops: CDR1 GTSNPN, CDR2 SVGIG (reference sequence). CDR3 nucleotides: TGTGCCTGGAAAGGGGGATCTGGGGCCAACGTCCTGACTTTC. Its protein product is CAWKGGSGANVLTF.

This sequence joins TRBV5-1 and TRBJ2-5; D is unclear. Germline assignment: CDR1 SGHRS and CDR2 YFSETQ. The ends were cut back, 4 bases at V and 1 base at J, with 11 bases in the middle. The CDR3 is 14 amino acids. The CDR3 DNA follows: TGCGCCAGCAGCCCACCGGTCGGCCAAGAGACCCAGTACTTC. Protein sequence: CASSPPVGQETQYF.

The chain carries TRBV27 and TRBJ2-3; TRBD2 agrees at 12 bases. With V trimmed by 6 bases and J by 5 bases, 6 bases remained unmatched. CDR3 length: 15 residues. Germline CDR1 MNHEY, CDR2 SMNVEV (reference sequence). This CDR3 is CASRLAGGIQDTQYF. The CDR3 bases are TGTGCCAGCAGACTAGCGGGAGGTATTCAAGATACGCAGTATTTT.

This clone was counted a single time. The CDR3 nucleotides read TGTGCCAGCAGTTTAAATCCCCGACAGGCCTCTCCCGGGGAGCTGTTTTTT. It yields the protein CASSLNPRQASPGELFF. The rearrangement links TRBV27 to TRBJ2-2; D is perhaps TRBD1 (6 bases). The CDR3 length is 17 residues. The germline gives CDR1 MNHEY, CDR2 SMNVEV (reference sequence). Trimming removed 2 bases from V and 6 bases from J, with 19 bases in between.

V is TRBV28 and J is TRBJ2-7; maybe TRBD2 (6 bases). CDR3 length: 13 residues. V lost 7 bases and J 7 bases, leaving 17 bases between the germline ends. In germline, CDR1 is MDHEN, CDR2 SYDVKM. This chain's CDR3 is CASNRGTAGEQYF. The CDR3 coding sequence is TGTGCCAGCAACCGCGGAACCGCGGGAGAGCAGTACTTC.

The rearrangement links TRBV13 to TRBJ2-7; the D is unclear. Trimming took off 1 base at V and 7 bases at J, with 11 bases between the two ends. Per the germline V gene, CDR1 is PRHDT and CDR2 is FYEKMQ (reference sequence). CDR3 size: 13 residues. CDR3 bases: TGTGCCAGCAGCTTAGATATACGTGGAGAGCAGTACTTC. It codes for CASSLDIRGEQYF.

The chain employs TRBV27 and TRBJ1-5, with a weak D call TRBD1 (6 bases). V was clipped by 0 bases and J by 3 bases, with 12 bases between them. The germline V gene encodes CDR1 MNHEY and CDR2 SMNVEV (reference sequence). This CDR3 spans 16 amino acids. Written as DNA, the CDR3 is TGTGCCAGCAGTTTATCACCGACAGGAAACAATCAGCCCCAGCATTTT. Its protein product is CASSLSPTGNNQPQHF.

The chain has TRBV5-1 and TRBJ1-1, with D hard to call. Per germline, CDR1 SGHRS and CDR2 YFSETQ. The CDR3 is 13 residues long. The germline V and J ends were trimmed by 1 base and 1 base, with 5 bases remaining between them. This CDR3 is CASSLPENTEAFF. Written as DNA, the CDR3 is TGCGCCAGCAGCTTGCCGGAGAACACTGAAGCTTTCTTT.

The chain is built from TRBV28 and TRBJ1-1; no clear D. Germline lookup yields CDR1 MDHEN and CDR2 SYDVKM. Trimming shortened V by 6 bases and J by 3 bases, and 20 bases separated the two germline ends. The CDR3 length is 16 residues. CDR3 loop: CASSSPEVTLDTEAFF. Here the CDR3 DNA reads TGTGCCAGCAGCAGTCCCGAGGTCACGTTGGACACTGAAGCTTTCTTT.

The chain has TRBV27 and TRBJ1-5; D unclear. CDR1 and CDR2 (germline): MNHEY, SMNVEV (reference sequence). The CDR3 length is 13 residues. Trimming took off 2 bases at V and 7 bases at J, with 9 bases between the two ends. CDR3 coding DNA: TGTGCCAGCAGTTTAGGATATCGGCAGCCCCAGCATTTT. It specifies CASSLGYRQPQHF.

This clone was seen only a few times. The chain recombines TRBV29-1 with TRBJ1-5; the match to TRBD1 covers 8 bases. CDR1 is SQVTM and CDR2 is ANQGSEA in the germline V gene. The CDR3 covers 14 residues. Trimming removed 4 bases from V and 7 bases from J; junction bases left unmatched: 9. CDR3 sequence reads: CSVVLGQGRQPQHF. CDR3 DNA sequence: TGCAGCGTTGTCCTTGGACAGGGTAGGCAGCCCCAGCATTTT.

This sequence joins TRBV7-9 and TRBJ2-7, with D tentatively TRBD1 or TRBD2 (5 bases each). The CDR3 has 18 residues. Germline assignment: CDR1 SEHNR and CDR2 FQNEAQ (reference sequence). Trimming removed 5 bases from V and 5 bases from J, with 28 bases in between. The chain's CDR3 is CASSPQLGDGLGSHEQYF. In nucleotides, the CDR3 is TGTGCCAGCAGCCCGCAATTGGGGGACGGGTTGGGTTCCCACGAGCAGTACTTC.

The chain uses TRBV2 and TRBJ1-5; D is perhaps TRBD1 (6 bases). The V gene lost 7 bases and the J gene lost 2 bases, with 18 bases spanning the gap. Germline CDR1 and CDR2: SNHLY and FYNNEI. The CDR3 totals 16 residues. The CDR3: CASTLGGGAGNQPQHF. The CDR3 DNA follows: TGTGCCAGCACTCTGGGAGGGGGGGCCGGCAATCAGCCCCAGCATTTT.

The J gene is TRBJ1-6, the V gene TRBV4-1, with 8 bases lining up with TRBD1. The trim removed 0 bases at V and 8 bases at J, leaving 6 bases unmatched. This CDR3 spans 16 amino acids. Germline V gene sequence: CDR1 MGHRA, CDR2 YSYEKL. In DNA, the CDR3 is TGCGCCAGCAGCCAAGAATGGACAGGGAGCGATTCACCCCTCCACTTT. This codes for CASSQEWTGSDSPLHF.

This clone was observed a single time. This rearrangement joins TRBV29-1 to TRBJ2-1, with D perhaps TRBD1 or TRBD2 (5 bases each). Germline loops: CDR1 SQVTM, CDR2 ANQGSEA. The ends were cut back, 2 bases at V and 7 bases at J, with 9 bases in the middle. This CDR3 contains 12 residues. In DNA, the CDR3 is TGCAGCGTTGAAACGGGGCCGAATGAGCAGTTCTTC. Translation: CSVETGPNEQFF.

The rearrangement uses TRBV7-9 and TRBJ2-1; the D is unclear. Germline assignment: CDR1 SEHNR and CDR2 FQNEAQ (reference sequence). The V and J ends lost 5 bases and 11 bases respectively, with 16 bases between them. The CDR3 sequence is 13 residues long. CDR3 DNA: TGTGCCAGCAGCCTCCCCGGATGGCGGAAGCAGTTCTTC. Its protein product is CASSLPGWRKQFF.

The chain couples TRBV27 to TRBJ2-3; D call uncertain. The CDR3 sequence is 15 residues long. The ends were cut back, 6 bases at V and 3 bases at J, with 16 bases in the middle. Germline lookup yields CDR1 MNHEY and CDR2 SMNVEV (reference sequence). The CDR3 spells CASSLRRLGTDTQYF. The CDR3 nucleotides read TGTGCCAGCAGCCTGCGTCGACTTGGGACAGATACGCAGTATTTT.

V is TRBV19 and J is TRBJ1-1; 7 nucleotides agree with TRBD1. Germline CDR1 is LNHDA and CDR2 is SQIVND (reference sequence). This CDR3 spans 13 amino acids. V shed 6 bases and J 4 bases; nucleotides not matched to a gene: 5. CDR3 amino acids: CASRPQGPTEAFF. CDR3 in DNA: TGTGCCAGTAGGCCACAGGGGCCCACTGAAGCTTTCTTT.

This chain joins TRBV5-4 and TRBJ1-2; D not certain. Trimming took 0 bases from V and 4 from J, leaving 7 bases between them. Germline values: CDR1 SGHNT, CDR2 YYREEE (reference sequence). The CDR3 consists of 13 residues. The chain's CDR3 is CASSLDGFYGYTF. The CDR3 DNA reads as TGTGCCAGCAGCTTGGACGGGTTCTATGGCTACACCTTC.

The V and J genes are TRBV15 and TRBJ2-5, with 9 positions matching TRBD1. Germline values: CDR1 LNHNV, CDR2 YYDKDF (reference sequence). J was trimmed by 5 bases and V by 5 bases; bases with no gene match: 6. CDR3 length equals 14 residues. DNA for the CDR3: TGTGCCACCAGCCACACAGGGGGCGGGGAGACCCAGTACTTC. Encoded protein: CATSHTGGGETQYF.

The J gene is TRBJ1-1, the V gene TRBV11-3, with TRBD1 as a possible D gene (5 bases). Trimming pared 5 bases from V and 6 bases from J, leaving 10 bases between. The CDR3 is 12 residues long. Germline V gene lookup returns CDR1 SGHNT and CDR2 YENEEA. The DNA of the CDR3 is TGTGCCAGCAGCCGGATGACAGCTGAAGCTTTCTTT. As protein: CASSRMTAEAFF.

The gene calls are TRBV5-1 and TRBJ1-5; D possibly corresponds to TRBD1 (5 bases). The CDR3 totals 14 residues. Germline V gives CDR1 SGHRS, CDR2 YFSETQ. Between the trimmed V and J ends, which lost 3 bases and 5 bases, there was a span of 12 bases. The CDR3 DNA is TGCGCCAGCAGCTCCGAGGGGCCCCATCAGCCCCAGCATTTT. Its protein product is CASSSEGPHQPQHF. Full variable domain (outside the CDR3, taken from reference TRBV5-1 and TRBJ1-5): KAGVTQTPRYLIKTRGQQVTLSCSPISGHRSVSWYQQTPGQGLQFLFEYFSETQRNKGNFPGRFSGRQFSNSRSEMNVSTLELGDSALYLCASSSEGPHQPQHFGDGTRLSIL.

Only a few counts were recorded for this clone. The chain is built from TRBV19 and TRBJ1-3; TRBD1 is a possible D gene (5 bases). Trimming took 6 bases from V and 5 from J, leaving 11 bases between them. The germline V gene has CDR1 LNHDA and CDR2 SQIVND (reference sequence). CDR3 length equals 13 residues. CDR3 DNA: TGTGCCAGTAGGGAAGGGGTGAGAAACACCATATATTTT. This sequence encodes CASREGVRNTIYF. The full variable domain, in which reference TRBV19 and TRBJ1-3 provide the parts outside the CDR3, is DGGITQSPKYLFRKEGQNVTLSCEQNLNHDAMYWYRQDPGQGLRLIYYSQIVNDFQKGDIAEGYSVSREKKESFPLTVTSAQKNPTAFYLCASREGVRNTIYFGEGSWLTVV.